This T cell receptor (beta chain) derives from a study of Ad26.COV2.S vaccination and SARS-CoV-2 variants. The data were produced by immunoSEQ multiplex PCR, yet TCRdb's version contains in-frame clones alone and is incomplete. The top ten hold under 2.5% of the sample, which has about 320,000 clones, about 82% seen once. Treatment reported: around 19 received Ad26.COV2.S at low or high dose, single or two shots; five or six received placebo; per-sample allocation not given. The investigators took samples on day 63 after the first vaccine or placebo injection. This clonotype was obtained from a person between 18 and 65 years old who received the Ad26.COV2.S COVID-19 vaccine or a placebo. The source material was peripheral blood, sampled in a trial of Ad26.COV2.S vaccine versus placebo.

CDR3 coding DNA: TGTGCCAGCAGTTATCTCCTTAACACCGGGGAGCTGTTTTTT. Its translation is CASSYLLNTGELFF. The chain has TRBV7-2 and TRBJ2-2; no definite D call. CDR1 SGHTA and CDR2 FQGNSA come from the germline V gene. CDR3 length equals 14 residues. The V end was cut by 6 bases, the J end by 2 bases, with 10 bases between.